In its sample, the clone carrying this TCR beta chain was seen once. What it binds is not known. The data derive from a study of PD-1 blockade in classical Hodgkin lymphoma. The study's findings and limits: Patients newly diagnosed and complete responders had comparable baseline diversity.

Germline assignment: CDR1 SGDLS and CDR2 YYNGEE. The CDR3 consists of 16 residues. V was clipped by 3 bases and J by 5 bases; unmatched bases: 7. Data came from immunoSEQ multiplex PCR; TCRdb stores just in-frame clones and leaves some out. There are 20,000 to 30,000 clones in the sample; around 81% occur only once, and around 20% lies in the top ten. Exposure to brentuximab vedotin varied, and each patient had relapsed following autologous stem cell transplantation. The sample consisted of peripheral blood mononuclear cells (PBMCs), taken before the second cycle of nivolumab. This chain joins TRBV9 and TRBJ2-2; 10 bases agree with TRBD2. The origin of this receptor is a human donor with classical Hodgkin lymphoma. CDR3 loop: CASSASSGRGTGELFF. The CDR3 nucleotides are TGTGCCAGCAGCGCGTCTAGCGGGAGAGGTACCGGGGAGCTGTTTTTT.